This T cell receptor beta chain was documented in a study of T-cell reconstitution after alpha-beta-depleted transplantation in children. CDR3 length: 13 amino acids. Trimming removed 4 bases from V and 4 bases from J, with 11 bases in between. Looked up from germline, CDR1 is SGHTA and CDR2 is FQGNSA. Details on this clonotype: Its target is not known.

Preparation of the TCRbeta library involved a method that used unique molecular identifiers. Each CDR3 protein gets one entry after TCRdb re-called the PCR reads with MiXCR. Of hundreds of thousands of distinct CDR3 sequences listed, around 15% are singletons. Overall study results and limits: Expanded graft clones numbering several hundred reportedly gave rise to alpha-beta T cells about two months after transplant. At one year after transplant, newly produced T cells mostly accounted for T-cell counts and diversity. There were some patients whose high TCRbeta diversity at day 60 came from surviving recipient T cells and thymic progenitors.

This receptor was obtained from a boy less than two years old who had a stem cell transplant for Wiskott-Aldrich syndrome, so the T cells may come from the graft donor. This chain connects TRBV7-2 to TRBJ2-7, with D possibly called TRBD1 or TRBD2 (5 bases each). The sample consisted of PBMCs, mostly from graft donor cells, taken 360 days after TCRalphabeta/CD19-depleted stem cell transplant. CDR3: CASSSQWGYEQYF. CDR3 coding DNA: TGTGCCAGCAGCTCCCAGTGGGGGTACGAGCAGTACTTC.